Following are 29 T cell receptor beta chains from one sample sequenced in a study of T cells in Graves' hyperthyroidism and ophthalmopathy. It was RNA transcripts that yielded the amplified TCR beta CDR3 regions. HTBI primers were the set used in a first-round RT-PCR of the TCR CDR3. TCRdb itself ran the multiplex PCR reads through MiXCR, one entry per CDR3 protein. Seen here are around 700,000 distinct CDR3 sequences, roughly a sixth observed once, and the top ten hold 16%. Sequenced material: blood. The origin of the receptors is a woman aged 45-65 years with Graves' hyperthyroidism that later progressed to Graves' ophthalmopathy.

This clonotype came up a few times. The V gene is TRBV20-1, the J gene TRBJ2-3, with D perhaps assigned TRBD1 or TRBD2 (5 bases each). The V end was cut by 3 bases, the J end by 2 bases, with 15 bases between. Germline loops: CDR1 DFQATT, CDR2 SNEGSKA (reference sequence). The CDR3 sequence is 15 residues long. The CDR3 coding sequence is TGCAGTGCTAGTGACCGGGACCATCCCACAGATACGCAGTATTTT. The encoded protein is CSASDRDHPTDTQYF.

This clonotype was seen more than once but under ten times. The chain combines TRBV5-6 with TRBJ1-2; D is uncertain. The V and J ends lost 0 bases and 5 bases respectively, with 11 bases between them. The CDR3 runs 14 residues. The V gene's germline CDR1 is SGHDT and CDR2 YYEEEE. CDR3: CASSLDGGSYGYTF. The CDR3 bases are TGTGCCAGCAGCTTGGATGGCGGATCATATGGCTACACCTTC.

In its sample, this clonotype was seen a few times. This chain links TRBV6-1 with TRBJ1-2; D remains unclear. Germline CDR1 reads MNHNS; CDR2 reads SASEGT. There are 12 residues in the CDR3. Trimming removed 6 bases at V and 4 bases at J, with 9 bases between. Written as DNA, the CDR3 is TGTGCCAGCAGGAACCGGGGCTATGGCTACACCTTC. Protein sequence: CASRNRGYGYTF.

The chain uses TRBV18 and TRBJ1-2, with D perhaps matching TRBD1 (5 bases). The CDR3 is 15 residues long. Trimming stripped 3 bases from V and 3 bases from J, with 14 bases between. The germline gives CDR1 KGHSH, CDR2 LQKENI. The CDR3 protein is CASSPLGDGHYGYTF. For the CDR3, the DNA is TGTGCCAGCTCACCCCTCGGGGACGGGCACTATGGCTACACCTTC.

The chain has TRBV15 and TRBJ2-2; D is possibly TRBD1 or TRBD2 (6 bases each). This CDR3 comprises 16 residues. V was cut by 0 bases and J by 7 bases, with 15 bases left in between. Germline V gives CDR1 LNHNV, CDR2 YYDKDF (reference sequence). In DNA, the CDR3 is TGTGCCACCAGCAGAGAGGAGGGGGAAAGAGGCGGGGAGCTGTTTTTT. It encodes CATSREEGERGGELFF.

The V call is TRBV11-2, the J call TRBJ2-2; D not certain. The CDR3 has 14 residues. Germline CDR1 and CDR2: SGHAT and FQNNGV. The ends were cut back, 1 base at V and 6 bases at J, with 9 bases in the middle. The CDR3 nucleotides read TGTGCCAGCAGCTTAGTCTCAGTGGCCGGGGAGCTGTTTTTT. Translated, it gives CASSLVSVAGELFF.

This clonotype was observed a handful of times. The gene calls are TRBV10-2 and TRBJ1-6, with TRBD1 matching 9 bases. Germline V lookup: CDR1 WSHSY, CDR2 SAAADI. The CDR3 runs 13 residues. The V segment lost 7 bases and the J segment 16 bases; nucleotides outside the gene matches: 11. Written as DNA, the CDR3 is TGCGCCAGCATGACCGGGACAGGGAGAGCTCTCCACTTT. Encoded protein: CASMTGTGRALHF.

This clonotype showed up just a few times. The CDR3 loop reads CASTPGRSYNEQFF. CDR3 bases: TGTGCCAGCACTCCCGGGCGTTCCTACAATGAGCAGTTCTTC. The chain has TRBV11-2 and TRBJ2-1; D remains unclear. Germline CDR1 SGHAT, CDR2 FQNNGV. The ends were cut back, 7 bases at V and 1 base at J, with 11 bases in the middle. The CDR3 loop spans 14 amino acids.

The rearrangement joins TRBV13 to TRBJ1-2, with no clear D. Germline V gene sequence: CDR1 PRHDT, CDR2 FYEKMQ (reference sequence). V was pared by 2 bases and J by 6 bases, with 4 bases between. CDR3 length equals 11 residues. CDR3 amino acids: CASSLRDGYTF. CDR3 bases: TGTGCCAGCAGCTTACGGGATGGCTACACCTTC.

The V and J genes are TRBV29-1 and TRBJ1-2; 9 bases are shared with TRBD1. The junction had 6 bases not matched to a gene; V was cut back by 7 bases and J by 3 bases. There are 13 residues in the CDR3. CDR1 and CDR2 (germline): SQVTM, ANQGSEA. DNA for the CDR3: TGCAGCGCTGCAAGGACAGGGGACTATGGCTACACCTTC. Amino acids: CSAARTGDYGYTF.

This clonotype was observed at least ten times. The chain combines TRBV11-2 with TRBJ2-7; D unclear. V lost 0 bases and J 0 bases, leaving 9 bases between the germline ends. The CDR3 loop spans 15 amino acids. In germline, CDR1 is SGHAT, CDR2 FQNNGV. The CDR3 DNA reads TGTGCCAGCAGCTTAGAAGGCTCTGGCTCCTACGAGCAGTACTTC. Encoded protein: CASSLEGSGSYEQYF.

This clonotype was seen more than once but under ten times. V usage is TRBV19 and J usage is TRBJ1-5, with D tentatively TRBD1 (5 bases). Germline values: CDR1 LNHDA, CDR2 SQIVND (reference sequence). The CDR3 consists of 16 residues. V lost 4 bases and J 0 bases, leaving 13 bases between the germline ends. CDR3 coding DNA: TGTGCCAGTAGTACCTCGGGAGGGGTTAGCAATCAGCCCCAGCATTTT. It codes for CASSTSGGVSNQPQHF. The full variable domain, in which reference TRBV19 and TRBJ1-5 provide the parts outside the CDR3, is DGGITQSPKYLFRKEGQNVTLSCEQNLNHDAMYWYRQDPGQGLRLIYYSQIVNDFQKGDIAEGYSVSREKKESFPLTVTSAQKNPTAFYLCASSTSGGVSNQPQHFGDGTRLSIL.

This clonotype came up a few times. V is TRBV6-1 and J is TRBJ1-1; D not resolved. The V and J ends lost 6 bases and 5 bases respectively, with 16 bases between them. CDR1 is MNHNS and CDR2 is SASEGT in the germline V gene. The CDR3 sequence is 14 residues long. The CDR3 DNA reads TGTGCCAGCAGCCGGACCACAGTATCGACTGAAGCTTTCTTT. Amino acids: CASSRTTVSTEAFF.

A few counts support this clonotype. The J gene is TRBJ1-1, the V gene TRBV19; D gene uncertain. The CDR3 consists of 14 residues. Trimming shortened V by 3 bases and J by 1 base, and 9 bases separated the two germline ends. Germline assignment: CDR1 LNHDA and CDR2 SQIVND (reference sequence). The CDR3 nucleotides read TGTGCCAGTAGTATTGTAGGGAAGAACACTGAAGCTTTCTTT. Translating gives CASSIVGKNTEAFF.

The chain employs TRBV9 and TRBJ1-4, with 8 bases fitting TRBD1. The CDR3 totals 16 residues. Per the germline V gene, CDR1 is SGDLS and CDR2 is YYNGEE. Trimming took 3 bases from V and 13 from J; bases not matched to a gene: 17. CDR3 sequence (DNA): TGTGCCAGCAGCGCCGCGACAGGGGCGGGCCATGAAGGACTGTTTTTT. It yields the protein CASSAATGAGHEGLFF. Supplemented by reference TRBV9 and TRBJ1-4, the full variable domain reads DSGVTQTPKHLITATGQRVTLRCSPRSGDLSVYWYQQSLDQGLQFLIQYYNGEERAKGNILERFSAQQFPDLHSELNLSSLELGDSALYFCASSAATGAGHEGLFFGSGTQLSVL.

Many counts were recorded for this clonotype. The chain combines TRBV18 with TRBJ1-1, with D possibly TRBD1 on 6 matching bases. The CDR3 sequence is 15 residues long. The V end was cut by 4 bases, the J end by 4 bases, with 16 bases between. Germline assignment: CDR1 KGHSH and CDR2 LQKENI. The DNA of the CDR3 is TGTGCCAGCTCACGCCAGGGGTATGGTAGCACTGAAGCTTTCTTT. This codes for CASSRQGYGSTEAFF. Based on the CDR3 plus reference TRBV18 and TRBJ1-1, the full variable domain is NAGVMQNPRHLVRRRGQEARLRCSPMKGHSHVYWYRQLPEEGLKFMVYLQKENIIDESGMPKERFSAEFPKEGPSILRIQQVVRGDSAAYFCASSRQGYGSTEAFFGQGTRLTVV.

This clonotype was counted ten times or more. A read error may account for a junction end that differs from germline. This rearrangement joins TRBV2 to TRBJ1-2; D not resolved. In germline, CDR1 is SNHLY, CDR2 FYNNEI. This CDR3 comprises 14 residues. The CDR3 sequence: CASREGLDPYGYTF. The CDR3 coding sequence is TGTGCCAGCAGAGAAGGATTAGACCCCTATGGCTACACCTTC.

This clonotype was seen repeatedly, ten times or more. This chain uses TRBV29-1 with TRBJ1-1, with a possible D match to TRBD1 (6 bases). Trimming shortened V by 7 bases and J by 1 base, and 13 bases separated the two germline ends. The CDR3 has 13 residues. Germline-derived CDR1 and CDR2 are SQVTM and ANQGSEA. In nucleotides, the CDR3 is TGCAGCGGATATGACAGGACGAACACTGAAGCTTTCTTT. Amino acid sequence: CSGYDRTNTEAFF.

The rearrangement links TRBV14 to TRBJ2-7; possible D gene TRBD2, 5 bases. V was trimmed by 2 bases and J by 3 bases, leaving 14 bases between them. Per germline, CDR1 SGHDN and CDR2 FVKESK. The CDR3 sequence is 15 residues long. For the CDR3, the DNA is TGTGCCAGCAGCCAATTGCTGAGCGGAGGCTACGAGCAGTACTTC. Translation gives CASSQLLSGGYEQYF.

This clonotype was detected ten times or more. The rearrangement uses TRBV30 and TRBJ1-4; D might be TRBD1 (5 bases). This CDR3 is built from 18 residues. The germline V gene encodes CDR1 GTSNPN and CDR2 SVGIG (reference sequence). Trimming took off 4 bases at V and 0 bases at J, with 21 bases between the two ends. Here the CDR3 DNA reads TGTGCCTGGACGTACAGGATACATTGGAAAGCAACTAATGAAAAACTGTTTTTT. Translation gives CAWTYRIHWKATNEKLFF.

This clonotype came up once. This chain joins TRBV19 and TRBJ2-1, with 7 bases lining up with TRBD1. The CDR3 spans 14 residues. Germline-derived CDR1 and CDR2 are LNHDA and SQIVND (reference sequence). V shed 8 bases, J shed 1 base, and the junction held 5 bases outside the gene matches. CDR3 in DNA: TGTGCCAGTCGGGACAGTCCATCCTACAATGAGCAGTTCTTC. Its protein is CASRDSPSYNEQFF. The whole variable domain, remainder taken from reference TRBV19 and TRBJ2-1, is DGGITQSPKYLFRKEGQNVTLSCEQNLNHDAMYWYRQDPGQGLRLIYYSQIVNDFQKGDIAEGYSVSREKKESFPLTVTSAQKNPTAFYLCASRDSPSYNEQFFGPGTRLTVL.

The table lists this clonotype with a few counts. This chain joins TRBV6-2 or TRBV6-3 and TRBJ1-1, with TRBD1 matching over 7 bases. The V gene end was trimmed by 2 bases and the J gene end by 1 base; junction bases not matched to a gene: 10. CDR1 is MNHEY, CDR2 SVGEGT, per germline. The CDR3 contains 17 residues. In DNA form, the CDR3 reads TGTGCCAGCAGTTACCCAACCGGACAGGCGGGGAACACTGAAGCTTTCTTT. The encoded protein is CASSYPTGQAGNTEAFF.

Note on this clonotype: Since a much larger clone is just one base distant, this may be a read error. The J gene is TRBJ2-1, the V gene TRBV7-2, with TRBD1 identical over 9 bases. V lost 5 bases, J lost 2 bases, and 4 bases stayed unmatched. CDR1 and CDR2 from the germline V gene are SGHTA and FQGNSA. The CDR3 runs 15 residues. In nucleotides, the CDR3 is TGTACCAGCAGCCTAGACAGGGGGACCTACAATGAGCAGTTCTTC. It encodes CTSSLDRGTYNEQFF.

This clonotype was found many times. This chain connects TRBV7-8 to TRBJ1-2; a weak D match, TRBD1 (5 bases). Between the trimmed V and J ends, which lost 1 base and 1 base, there was a span of 10 bases. The germline V gene has CDR1 SGHVS and CDR2 FQNEAQ. The CDR3 is 15 residues long. The CDR3 here is CASSLVGGDNYGYTF. In DNA form, the CDR3 reads TGTGCCAGCAGCTTAGTCGGGGGAGATAACTATGGCTACACCTTC.

Notes on this clonotype: A read error may be the cause here, since a much bigger clone is one base away. The gene calls are TRBV18 and TRBJ2-7; D not resolved. CDR1 and CDR2 (germline): KGHSH, LQKENI. The CDR3 is 12 amino acids. V was clipped by 5 bases and J by 6 bases, with 11 bases between them. The CDR3 DNA is TGTGCCAGCTCAATACGGAACTGCGAGCAGTACTTC. It codes for CASSIRNCEQYF. Variable domain in full (rest from reference TRBV18 and TRBJ2-7): NAGVMQNPRHLVRRRGQEARLRCSPMKGHSHVYWYRQLPEEGLKFMVYLQKENIIDESGMPKERFSAEFPKEGPSILRIQQVVRGDSAAYFCASSIRNCEQYFGPGTRLTVT.

The chain joins TRBV10-3 to TRBJ1-2, with D perhaps TRBD1 (6 bases). CDR1 and CDR2 (germline): ENHRY, SYGVKD. V lost 6 bases and J lost 3, with 11 bases in between. The CDR3 has 13 residues. CDR3 bases: TGTGCCATCAGCTTACAGGGATACTATGGCTACACCTTC. Translated, it gives CAISLQGYYGYTF.

CDR3 in amino acids: CASSLTSGSEDYEQYF. The CDR3 DNA reads TGTGCCAGCAGTCTAACCTCCGGGTCCGAAGATTACGAGCAGTACTTC. The chain couples TRBV6-1 to TRBJ2-7, with D unclear. Germline V lookup: CDR1 MNHNS, CDR2 SASEGT. CDR3 size: 16 residues. Trimming took off 5 bases at V and 4 bases at J, with 21 bases between the two ends.

This clonotype has more than one count but fewer than ten. The chain links TRBV7-6 to TRBJ1-1; maybe TRBD1 (5 bases). Trimming pared 3 bases from V and 0 bases from J, leaving 17 bases between. The CDR3 is 17 amino acids. Per germline, CDR1 SGHVS and CDR2 FNYEAQ. The CDR3 sequence: CASSFPPGTEMNTEAFF. The CDR3 DNA is TGTGCCAGCAGCTTCCCCCCGGGGACGGAAATGAACACTGAAGCTTTCTTT.

This clonotype was recorded a few times. This chain uses TRBV20-1 with TRBJ1-2, with D unresolved. The V gene's germline CDR1 is DFQATT and CDR2 SNEGSKA (reference sequence). The CDR3 has 11 residues. The V end was cut by 0 bases, the J end by 6 bases, with 5 bases between. The DNA of the CDR3 is TGCAGTGCTAGAGATTACGATGGCTACACCTTC. It encodes CSARDYDGYTF.